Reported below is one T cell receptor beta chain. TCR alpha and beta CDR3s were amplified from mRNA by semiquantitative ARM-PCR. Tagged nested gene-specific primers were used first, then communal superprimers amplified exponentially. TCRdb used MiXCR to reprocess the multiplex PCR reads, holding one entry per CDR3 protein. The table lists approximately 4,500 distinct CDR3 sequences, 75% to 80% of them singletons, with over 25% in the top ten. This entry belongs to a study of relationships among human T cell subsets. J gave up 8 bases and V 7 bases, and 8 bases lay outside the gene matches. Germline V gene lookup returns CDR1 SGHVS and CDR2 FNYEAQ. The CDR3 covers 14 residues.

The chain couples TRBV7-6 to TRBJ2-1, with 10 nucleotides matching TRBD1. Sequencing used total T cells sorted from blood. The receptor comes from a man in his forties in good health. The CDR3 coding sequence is TGTGCCAGCAAACCCGGGACAGGGGTCGATGAGCAGTTCTTC. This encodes CASKPGTGVDEQFF.